The 11 T cell receptor beta chains presented below share a single source sample, sequenced in a study of control samples from healthy donors and cancer patients. Profiling relied on immunoSEQ multiplex PCR, and the TCRdb table lists in-frame clones only, not all of them. In the table there are 40,000 or so clones, more than 70% of which are singletons. The sample comprised PBMCs. Receptor source: a woman between 55 and 75 years old with lung cancer.

The rearrangement joins TRBV19 to TRBJ1-1; D gene ambiguous. CDR3 size: 13 residues. Trimming stripped 7 bases from V and 0 bases from J, with 9 bases between. CDR1 LNHDA and CDR2 SQIVND come from the germline V gene (reference sequence). The CDR3 here is CASKPGVNTEAFF. DNA for the CDR3: TGTGCCAGTAAGCCCGGGGTGAACACTGAAGCTTTCTTT.

This rearrangement joins TRBV5-1 to TRBJ1-4; 8 bases align to TRBD1. The V gene end was trimmed by 3 bases and the J gene end by 11 bases; junction bases not matched to a gene: 9. Germline values: CDR1 SGHRS, CDR2 YFSETQ. The CDR3 sequence is 14 residues long. CDR3 nucleotides: TGCGCCAGCAGCTCTGACGGACAGGGTGGTAAACTGTTTTTT. Translation: CASSSDGQGGKLFF.

The chain employs TRBV11-3 and TRBJ2-3; no clear D gene. The CDR3 length is 14 residues. Trimming shortened V by 0 bases and J by 4 bases, and 8 bases separated the two germline ends. Germline V gene sequence: CDR1 SGHNT, CDR2 YENEEA. CDR3 in DNA: TGTGCCAGCAGCTTAGAGGCAGGTTCAGATACGCAGTATTTT. It is translated as CASSLEAGSDTQYF.

The V gene is TRBV6-6, the J gene TRBJ1-5; D is unresolved. This CDR3 spans 15 amino acids. The V gene lost 0 bases and the J gene lost 5 bases, with 11 bases spanning the gap. Germline CDR1 reads MNHNY; CDR2 reads SVGAGI (reference sequence). As DNA, the CDR3 is TGTGCCAGCAGTTACTCCCTAACGGCCGATCAGCCCCAGCATTTT. Translation: CASSYSLTADQPQHF.

The chain uses TRBV29-1 and TRBJ1-1; D unresolved. The CDR3 contains 13 residues. The V and J ends lost 7 bases and 4 bases respectively, with 16 bases between them. Germline V lookup: CDR1 SQVTM, CDR2 ANQGSEA. The CDR3 DNA follows: TGCAGCGGCCGAAGGGCGGGAATCACTGAAGCTTTCTTT. Its protein product is CSGRRAGITEAFF.

The J gene is TRBJ1-3, the V gene TRBV7-6, with unresolved D. V lost 5 bases and J lost 4, with 18 bases in between. This CDR3 is 16 amino acids long. The germline V gene encodes CDR1 SGHVS and CDR2 FNYEAQ. The CDR3 spells CASSPFEGPRGNTIYF. In nucleotides, the CDR3 is TGTGCCAGCAGCCCTTTCGAGGGTCCAAGGGGAAACACCATATATTTT.

CDR3 nucleotides: TGTGCCAGCAGCTCCGTTACAGGGGACACTGAAGCTTTCTTT. It is translated as CASSSVTGDTEAFF. This rearrangement joins TRBV5-6 to TRBJ1-1; the match to TRBD1 covers 7 bases. CDR1 is SGHDT and CDR2 is YYEEEE in the germline V gene. Unmatched junction bases numbered 5, after V lost 3 bases and J lost 3 bases. This CDR3 has 14 residues.

The rearrangement joins TRBV9 to TRBJ2-3; tentatively, D is TRBD2 (7 bases). The CDR3 sequence is 17 residues long. The germline V gene encodes CDR1 SGDLS and CDR2 YYNGEE. Trimming removed 0 bases at V and 2 bases at J, with 16 bases between. The CDR3 protein is CASSVGLGGEYTDTQYF. The CDR3, as DNA: TGTGCCAGCAGCGTAGGATTAGGGGGGGAATACACAGATACGCAGTATTTT. The full variable domain, rest sourced from reference TRBV9 and TRBJ2-3, is DSGVTQTPKHLITATGQRVTLRCSPRSGDLSVYWYQQSLDQGLQFLIQYYNGEERAKGNILERFSAQQFPDLHSELNLSSLELGDSALYFCASSVGLGGEYTDTQYFGPGTRLTVL.

The chain employs TRBV6-1 and TRBJ1-6; weak D call: TRBD1 (5 bases). CDR1 and CDR2 from the germline V gene are MNHNS and SASEGT. The V gene lost 2 bases and the J gene lost 6 bases, with 8 bases spanning the gap. The CDR3 sequence is 14 residues long. The CDR3 region is CASSELRGNSPLHF. As DNA, the CDR3 is TGTGCCAGCAGTGAACTTAGGGGTAATTCACCCCTCCACTTT.

This rearrangement joins TRBV28 to TRBJ1-3; tentative D call: TRBD1 (6 bases). CDR3 length equals 17 residues. CDR1 is MDHEN, CDR2 SYDVKM, per germline. Trimming took off 5 bases at V and 2 bases at J, with 19 bases between the two ends. Here the CDR3 DNA reads TGTGCCAGCAGTCCCTTCCTAGGGGGAAGGACTGGAAACACCATATATTTT. Its translation: CASSPFLGGRTGNTIYF.

This clone was picked up a small number of times. V is TRBV6-6 and J is TRBJ1-1; tentative D call: TRBD1 (5 bases). The V gene lost 6 bases and the J gene lost 3 bases, with 14 bases spanning the gap. The CDR3 is 14 amino acids. The germline V gene encodes CDR1 MNHNY and CDR2 SVGAGI (reference sequence). The CDR3 sequence is CASRPIGGDTEAFF. The CDR3 DNA sequence: TGTGCCAGCAGGCCCATCGGGGGGGACACTGAAGCTTTCTTT.